This TCR beta chain derives from a study of human T cells and chemical hapten exposure. MiXCR was run by TCRdb on the RACE reads, yielding one entry per CDR3 protein. Among more than 85,000 distinct CDR3 sequences listed, 9.2% were seen once. This CDR3 spans 13 amino acids. CDR1 and CDR2 (germline): GTSNPN, SVGIG (reference sequence). Trimming left V 2 bases short and J 3 bases short, with 8 bases between. This clonotype was seen a few times. Time point denoted: patch test 2, 6 weeks after DPC sensitization. Indicated treatment: therapeutic diphenylcyclopropenone sensitization with weekly scalp DPC. The rearrangement joins TRBV30 to TRBJ1-3; D is unresolved. The sample consisted of whole blood, taken in connection with sensitization to the hapten diphenylcyclopropenone (DPC). The clonotype originates from a woman in her 40s with alopecia areata. Some clones in this sample may be carry-over from other donors' samples. The CDR3 DNA reads TGTGCCTGGAGTTCTACCGTTGGAAACACCATATATTTT. It translates to CAWSSTVGNTIYF.